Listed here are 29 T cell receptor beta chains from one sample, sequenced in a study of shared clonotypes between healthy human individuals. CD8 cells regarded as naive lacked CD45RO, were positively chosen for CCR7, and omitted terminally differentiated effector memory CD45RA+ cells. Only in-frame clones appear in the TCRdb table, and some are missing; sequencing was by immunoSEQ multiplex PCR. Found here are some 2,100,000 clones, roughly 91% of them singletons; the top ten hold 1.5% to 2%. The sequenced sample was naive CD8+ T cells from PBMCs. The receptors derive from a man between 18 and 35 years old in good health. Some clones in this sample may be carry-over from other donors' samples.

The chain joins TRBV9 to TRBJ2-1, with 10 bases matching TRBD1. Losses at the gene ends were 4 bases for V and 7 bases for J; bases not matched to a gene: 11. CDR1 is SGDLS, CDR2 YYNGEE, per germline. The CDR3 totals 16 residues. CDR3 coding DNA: TGTGCCAGCAGCATCCGGGACAGGGGAATTGAAAATGAGCAGTTCTTC. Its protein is CASSIRDRGIENEQFF.

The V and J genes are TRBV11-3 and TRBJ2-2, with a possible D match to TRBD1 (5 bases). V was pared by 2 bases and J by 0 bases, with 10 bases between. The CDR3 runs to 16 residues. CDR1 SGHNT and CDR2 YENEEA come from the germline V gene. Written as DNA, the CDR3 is TGTGCCAGCAGCTTATCCGCAGGGCCGAACACCGGGGAGCTGTTTTTT. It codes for CASSLSAGPNTGELFF.

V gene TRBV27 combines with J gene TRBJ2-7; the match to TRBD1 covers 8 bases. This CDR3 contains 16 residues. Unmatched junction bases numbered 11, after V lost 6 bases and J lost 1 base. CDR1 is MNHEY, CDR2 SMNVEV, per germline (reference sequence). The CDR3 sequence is CASSHGGGTGSYEQYF. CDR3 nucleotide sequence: TGTGCCAGCAGCCACGGAGGGGGGACAGGATCCTACGAGCAGTACTTC.

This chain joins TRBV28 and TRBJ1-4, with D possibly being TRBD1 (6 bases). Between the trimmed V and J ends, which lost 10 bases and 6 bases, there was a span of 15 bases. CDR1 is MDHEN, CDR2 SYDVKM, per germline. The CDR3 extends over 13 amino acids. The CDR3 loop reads CAIAGGADEKLFF. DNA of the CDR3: TGTGCCATCGCGGGGGGCGCGGATGAAAAACTGTTTTTT. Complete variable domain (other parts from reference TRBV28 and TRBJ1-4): DVKVTQSSRYLVKRTGEKVFLECVQDMDHENMFWYRQDPGLGLRLIYFSYDVKMKEKGDIPEGYSVSREKKERFSLILESASTNQTSMYLCAIAGGADEKLFFGSGTQLSVL.

The CDR3 reads CASSLLTDSGNTIYF. As DNA, the CDR3 is TGTGCCAGCAGCTTATTGACAGACTCTGGAAACACCATATATTTT. The rearrangement links TRBV5-4 to TRBJ1-3; a possible D gene is TRBD1 (5 bases). V lost 2 bases to trimming and J lost 0 bases, with 9 bases between them. The CDR3 consists of 15 residues. From germline, CDR1 is SGHNT and CDR2 YYREEE (reference sequence).

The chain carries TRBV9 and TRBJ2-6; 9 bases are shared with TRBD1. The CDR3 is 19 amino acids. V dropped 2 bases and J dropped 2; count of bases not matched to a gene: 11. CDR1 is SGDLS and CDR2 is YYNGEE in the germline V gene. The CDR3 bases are TGTGCCAGCAGCGTTACCTTGGGGGACAGGGTAACTGGGGCCAACGTCCTGACTTTC. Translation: CASSVTLGDRVTGANVLTF.

The CDR3: CASSMAGQGAHSSYEQYF. In nucleotides, the CDR3 is TGTGCCAGTAGTATGGCCGGACAGGGGGCGCATTCATCCTACGAGCAGTACTTC. This chain connects TRBV19 to TRBJ2-7, with TRBD1 matching over 11 bases. V was pared by 3 bases and J by 1 base, with 11 bases of the junction left unmatched. This CDR3 has 18 amino acids. Per the germline V gene, CDR1 is LNHDA and CDR2 is SQIVND (reference sequence).

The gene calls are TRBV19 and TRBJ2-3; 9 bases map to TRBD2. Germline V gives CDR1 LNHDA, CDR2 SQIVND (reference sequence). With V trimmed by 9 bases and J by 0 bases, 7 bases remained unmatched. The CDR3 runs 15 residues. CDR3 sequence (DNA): TGTGCCAGCTATAGCGGGAGAGCTAGCACAGATACGCAGTATTTT. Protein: CASYSGRASTDTQYF.

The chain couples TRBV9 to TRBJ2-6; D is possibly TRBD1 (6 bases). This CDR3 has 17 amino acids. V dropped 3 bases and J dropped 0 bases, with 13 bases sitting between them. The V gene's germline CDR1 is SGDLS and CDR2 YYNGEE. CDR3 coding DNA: TGTGCCAGCAGCGCCCTTGACAGGCCCTCTGGGGCCAACGTCCTGACTTTC. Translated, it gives CASSALDRPSGANVLTF.

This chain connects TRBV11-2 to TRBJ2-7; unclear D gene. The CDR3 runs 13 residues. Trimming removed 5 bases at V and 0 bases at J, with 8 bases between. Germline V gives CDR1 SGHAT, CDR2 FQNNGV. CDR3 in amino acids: CASSPLYSYEQYF. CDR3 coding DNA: TGTGCCAGCAGCCCCCTGTACTCCTACGAGCAGTACTTC.

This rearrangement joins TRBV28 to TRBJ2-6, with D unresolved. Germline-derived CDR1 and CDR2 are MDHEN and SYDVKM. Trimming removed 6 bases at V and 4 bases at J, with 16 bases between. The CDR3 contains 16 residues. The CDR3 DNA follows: TGTGCCAGCAGCGCTACCATAGGATCCGGGGCCAACGTCCTGACTTTC. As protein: CASSATIGSGANVLTF.

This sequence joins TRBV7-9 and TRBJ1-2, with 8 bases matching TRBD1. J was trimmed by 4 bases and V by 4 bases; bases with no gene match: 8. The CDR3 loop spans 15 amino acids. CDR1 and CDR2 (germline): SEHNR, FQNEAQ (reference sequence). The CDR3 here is CASSSPLGQGYGYTF. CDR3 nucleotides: TGTGCCAGCAGCTCCCCCCTTGGACAGGGCTATGGCTACACCTTC.

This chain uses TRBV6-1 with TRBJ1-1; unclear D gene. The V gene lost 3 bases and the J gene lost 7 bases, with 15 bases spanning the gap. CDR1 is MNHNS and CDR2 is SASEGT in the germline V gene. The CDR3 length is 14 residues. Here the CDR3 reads CASSERMIEFEAFF. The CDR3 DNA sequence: TGTGCCAGCAGTGAGCGGATGATCGAGTTTGAAGCTTTCTTT.

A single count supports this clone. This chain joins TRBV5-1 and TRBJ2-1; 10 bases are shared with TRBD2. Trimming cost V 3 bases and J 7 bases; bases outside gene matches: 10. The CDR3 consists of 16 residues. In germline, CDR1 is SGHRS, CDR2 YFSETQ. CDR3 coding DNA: TGCGCCAGCAGCTGGACCCCAGCGGGAGGGGTAAATGAGCAGTTCTTC. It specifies CASSWTPAGGVNEQFF.

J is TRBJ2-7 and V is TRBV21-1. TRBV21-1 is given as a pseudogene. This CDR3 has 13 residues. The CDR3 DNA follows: TGTGCCAGTACCCCGGGGGCGCCCTACGAGCAGTACTTC. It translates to CASTPGAPYEQYF.

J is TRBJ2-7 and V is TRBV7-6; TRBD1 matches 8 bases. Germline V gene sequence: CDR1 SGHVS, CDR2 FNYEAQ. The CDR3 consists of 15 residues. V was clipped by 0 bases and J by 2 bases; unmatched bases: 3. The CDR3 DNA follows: TGTGCCAGCAGCTTAGCATCACAGGGGGCCTACGAGCAGTACTTC. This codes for CASSLASQGAYEQYF.

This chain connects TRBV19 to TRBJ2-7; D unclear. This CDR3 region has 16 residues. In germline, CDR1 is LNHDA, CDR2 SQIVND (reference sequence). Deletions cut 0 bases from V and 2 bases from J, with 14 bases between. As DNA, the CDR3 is TGTGCCAGTAGTATAGACTTGGAGAGTCAAGCCTACGAGCAGTACTTC. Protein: CASSIDLESQAYEQYF.

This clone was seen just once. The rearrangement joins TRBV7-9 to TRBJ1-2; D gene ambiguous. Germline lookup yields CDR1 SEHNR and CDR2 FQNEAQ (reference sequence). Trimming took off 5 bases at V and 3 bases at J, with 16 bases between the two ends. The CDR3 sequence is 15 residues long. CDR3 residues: CASSPTPDAHYGYTF. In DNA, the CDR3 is TGTGCCAGCAGCCCCACCCCGGATGCCCACTATGGCTACACCTTC.

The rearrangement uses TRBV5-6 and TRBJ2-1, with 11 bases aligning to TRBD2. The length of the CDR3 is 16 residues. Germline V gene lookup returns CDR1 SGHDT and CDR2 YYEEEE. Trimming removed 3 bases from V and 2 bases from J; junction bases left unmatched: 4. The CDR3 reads CASSSLAGEAYNEQFF. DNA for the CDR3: TGTGCCAGCAGCTCACTAGCGGGAGAGGCCTACAATGAGCAGTTCTTC. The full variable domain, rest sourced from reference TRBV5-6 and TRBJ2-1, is DAGVTQSPTHLIKTRGQQVTLRCSPKSGHDTVSWYQQALGQGPQFIFQYYEEEERQRGNFPDRFSGHQFPNYSSELNVNALLLGDSALYLCASSSLAGEAYNEQFFGPGTRLTVL.

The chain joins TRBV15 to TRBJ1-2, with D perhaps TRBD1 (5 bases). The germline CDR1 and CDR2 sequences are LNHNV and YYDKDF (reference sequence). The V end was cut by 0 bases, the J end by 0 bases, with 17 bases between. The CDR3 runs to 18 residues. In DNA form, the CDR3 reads TGTGCCACCAGCAGAGATGTGTTCCCAGGGATTACTAACTATGGCTACACCTTC. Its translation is CATSRDVFPGITNYGYTF.

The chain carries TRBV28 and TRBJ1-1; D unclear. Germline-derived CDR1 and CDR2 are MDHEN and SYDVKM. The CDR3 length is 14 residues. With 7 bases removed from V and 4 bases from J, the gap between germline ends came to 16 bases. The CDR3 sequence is CASNSAGRGTEAFF. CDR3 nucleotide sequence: TGTGCCAGCAACTCCGCCGGACGGGGCACTGAAGCTTTCTTT.

The CDR3 bases are TGTGCCAGCAGTTCGCGGCGGGGAATTTTATCCTACGAGCAGTACTTC. It encodes CASSSRRGILSYEQYF. The V gene is TRBV28, the J gene TRBJ2-7; weak D call: TRBD2 (6 bases). V lost 4 bases and J lost 1, with 17 bases in between. The CDR3 has 16 amino acids. Germline assignment: CDR1 MDHEN and CDR2 SYDVKM.

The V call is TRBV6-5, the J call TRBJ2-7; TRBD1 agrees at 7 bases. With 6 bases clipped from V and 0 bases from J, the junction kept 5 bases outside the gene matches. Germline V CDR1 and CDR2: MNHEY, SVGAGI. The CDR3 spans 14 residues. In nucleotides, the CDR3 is TGTGCCAGCAGATCCGACAGGGACTCCTACGAGCAGTACTTC. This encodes CASRSDRDSYEQYF.

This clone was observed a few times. The CDR3 DNA reads TGTGCCAGCAGACCCGGATTAGCGGGAGTCGGGGTTGTCAATGAGCAGTTCTTC. Its protein product is CASRPGLAGVGVVNEQFF. The chain recombines TRBV11-2 with TRBJ2-1; 9 positions match TRBD2. The CDR3 is 18 amino acids. From germline, CDR1 is SGHAT and CDR2 FQNNGV. The V segment lost 6 bases and the J segment 6 bases; nucleotides outside the gene matches: 18. The full variable domain, its missing parts supplied by reference TRBV11-2 and TRBJ2-1, is EAGVAQSPRYKIIEKRQSVAFWCNPISGHATLYWYQQILGQGPKLLIQFQNNGVVDDSQLPKDRFSAERLKGVDSTLKIQPAKLEDSAVYLCASRPGLAGVGVVNEQFFGPGTRLTVL.

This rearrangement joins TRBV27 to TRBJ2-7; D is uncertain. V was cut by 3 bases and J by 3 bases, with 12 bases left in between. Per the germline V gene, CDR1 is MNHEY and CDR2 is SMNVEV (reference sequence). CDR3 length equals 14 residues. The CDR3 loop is CASSLGSRSYEQYF. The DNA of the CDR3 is TGTGCCAGCAGTTTGGGTAGTAGGAGCTACGAGCAGTACTTC.

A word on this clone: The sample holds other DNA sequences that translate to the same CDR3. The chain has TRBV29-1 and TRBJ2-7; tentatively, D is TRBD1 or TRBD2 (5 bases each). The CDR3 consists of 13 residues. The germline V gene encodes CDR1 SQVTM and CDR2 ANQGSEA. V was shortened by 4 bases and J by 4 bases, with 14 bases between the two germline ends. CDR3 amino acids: CSVVRGSSYEQYF. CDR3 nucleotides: TGCAGCGTTGTACGGGGCAGTAGTTACGAGCAGTACTTC.

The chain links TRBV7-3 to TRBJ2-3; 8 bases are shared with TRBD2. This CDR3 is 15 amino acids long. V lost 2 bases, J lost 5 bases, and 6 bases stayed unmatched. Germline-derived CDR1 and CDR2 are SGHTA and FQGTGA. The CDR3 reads CASSLVSGSRDTQYF. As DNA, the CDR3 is TGTGCCAGCAGCTTAGTGAGCGGGAGCCGAGATACGCAGTATTTT.

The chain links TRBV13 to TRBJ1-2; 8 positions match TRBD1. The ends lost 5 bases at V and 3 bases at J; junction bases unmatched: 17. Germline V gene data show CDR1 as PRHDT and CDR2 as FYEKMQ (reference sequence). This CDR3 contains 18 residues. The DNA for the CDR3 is TGTGCCAGCAGCAAAGTAGTTAGGGACAGGTCGAACGACTATGGCTACACCTTC. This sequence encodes CASSKVVRDRSNDYGYTF. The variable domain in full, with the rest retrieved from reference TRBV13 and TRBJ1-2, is AAGVIQSPRHLIKEKRETATLKCYPIPRHDTVYWYQQGPGQDPQFLISFYEKMQSDKGSIPDRFSAQQFSDYHSELNMSSLELGDSALYFCASSKVVRDRSNDYGYTFGSGTRLTVV.

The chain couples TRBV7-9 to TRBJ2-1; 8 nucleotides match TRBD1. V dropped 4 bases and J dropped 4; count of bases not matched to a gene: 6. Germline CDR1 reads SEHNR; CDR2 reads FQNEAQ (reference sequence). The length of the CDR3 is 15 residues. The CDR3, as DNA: TGTGCCAGCAGCTCACCGGGACAGGCGTACAATGAGCAGTTCTTC. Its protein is CASSSPGQAYNEQFF.